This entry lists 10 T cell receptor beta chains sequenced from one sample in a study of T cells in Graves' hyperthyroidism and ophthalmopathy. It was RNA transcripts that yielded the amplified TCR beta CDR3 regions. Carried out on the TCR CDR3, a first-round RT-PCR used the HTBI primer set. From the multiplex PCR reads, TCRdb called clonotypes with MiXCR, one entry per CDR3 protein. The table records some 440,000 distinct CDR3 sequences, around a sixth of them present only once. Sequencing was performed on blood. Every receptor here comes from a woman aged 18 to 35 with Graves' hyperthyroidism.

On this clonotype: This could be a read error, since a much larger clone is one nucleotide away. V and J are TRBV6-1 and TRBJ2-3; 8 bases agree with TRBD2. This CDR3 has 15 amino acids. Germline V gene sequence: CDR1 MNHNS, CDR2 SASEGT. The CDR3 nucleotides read TGTACCAGCAGTCCGGATAGCGGGACCCCAGATACGCAGTATTTT. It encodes CTSSPDSGTPDTQYF.

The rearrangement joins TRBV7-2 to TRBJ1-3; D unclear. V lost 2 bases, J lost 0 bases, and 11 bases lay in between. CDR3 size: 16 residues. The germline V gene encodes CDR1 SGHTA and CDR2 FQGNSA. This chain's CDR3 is CASSLFPGSSGNTIYF. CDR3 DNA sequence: TGTGCCAGCAGCTTATTCCCCGGCAGCTCTGGAAACACCATATATTTT.

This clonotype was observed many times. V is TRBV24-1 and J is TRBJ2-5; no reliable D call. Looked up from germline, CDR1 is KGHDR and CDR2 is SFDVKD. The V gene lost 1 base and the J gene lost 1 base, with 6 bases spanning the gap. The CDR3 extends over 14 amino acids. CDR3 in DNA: TGTGCCACCAGTGATTTTAGTCCCCAAGAGACCCAGTACTTC. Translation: CATSDFSPQETQYF.

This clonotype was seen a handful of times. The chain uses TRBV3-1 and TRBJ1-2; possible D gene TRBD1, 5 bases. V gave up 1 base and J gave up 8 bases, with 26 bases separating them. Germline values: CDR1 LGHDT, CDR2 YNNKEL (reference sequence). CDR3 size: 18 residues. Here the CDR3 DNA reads TGTGCCAGCAGCCAAGGTTGGGCAGGGTTCTTGTCAGGGCTGGGCTACACCTTC. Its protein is CASSQGWAGFLSGLGYTF.

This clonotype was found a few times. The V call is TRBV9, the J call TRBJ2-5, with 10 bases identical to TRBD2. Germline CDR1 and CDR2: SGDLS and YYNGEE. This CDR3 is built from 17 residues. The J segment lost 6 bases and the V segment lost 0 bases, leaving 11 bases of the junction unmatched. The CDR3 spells CASSVAGQRGGLQTQYF. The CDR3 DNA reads TGTGCCAGCAGCGTAGCGGGGCAGCGGGGGGGCCTACAGACCCAGTACTTC.

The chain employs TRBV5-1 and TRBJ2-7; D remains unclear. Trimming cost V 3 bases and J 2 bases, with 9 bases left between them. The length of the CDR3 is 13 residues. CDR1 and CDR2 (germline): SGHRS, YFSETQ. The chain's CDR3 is CASSYVSTYEQYF. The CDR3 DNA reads TGCGCCAGCAGCTACGTTTCTACCTACGAGCAGTACTTC. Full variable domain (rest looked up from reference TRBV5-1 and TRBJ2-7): KAGVTQTPRYLIKTRGQQVTLSCSPISGHRSVSWYQQTPGQGLQFLFEYFSETQRNKGNFPGRFSGRQFSNSRSEMNVSTLELGDSALYLCASSYVSTYEQYFGPGTRLTVT.

CDR3 bases: TGTGCCAGCAGTTCCCCAGGCGGGACAGGGAACGGGAGCAATCAGCCCCAGCATTTT. Encoded protein: CASSSPGGTGNGSNQPQHF. The gene calls are TRBV6-2 or TRBV6-3 and TRBJ1-5; TRBD1 matches 9 bases. Trimming at V came to 4 bases and at J to 1 base, leaving 14 bases not matched to a gene. Germline values: CDR1 MNHEY, CDR2 SVGEGT. The CDR3 sequence is 19 residues long.

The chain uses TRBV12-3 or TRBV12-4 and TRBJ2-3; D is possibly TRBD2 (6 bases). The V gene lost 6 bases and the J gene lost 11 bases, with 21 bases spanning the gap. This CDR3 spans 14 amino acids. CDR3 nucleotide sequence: TGTGCCAGCAGCGCTAGGGCCCCCGGGAGCAGGCAGTATTTT. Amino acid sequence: CASSARAPGSRQYF.

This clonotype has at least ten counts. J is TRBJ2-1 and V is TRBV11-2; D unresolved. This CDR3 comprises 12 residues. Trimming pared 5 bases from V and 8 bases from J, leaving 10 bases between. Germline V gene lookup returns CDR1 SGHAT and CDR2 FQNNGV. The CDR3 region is CASSTDWDEQFF. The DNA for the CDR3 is TGTGCCAGCAGCACAGACTGGGATGAGCAGTTCTTC.

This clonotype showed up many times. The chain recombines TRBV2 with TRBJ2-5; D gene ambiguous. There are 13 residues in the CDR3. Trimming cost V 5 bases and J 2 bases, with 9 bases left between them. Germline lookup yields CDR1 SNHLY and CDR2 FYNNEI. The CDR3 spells CASSPNTQETQYF. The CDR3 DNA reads TGTGCCAGCAGTCCCAACACTCAAGAGACCCAGTACTTC.